Listed below are T cell receptor beta chains from one sample, sequenced in a study of beta chain features in type 1 diabetes. Clones were sequenced by immunoSEQ multiplex PCR, and TCRdb holds only the in-frame ones, with some missing. This table has around 300,000 clones, approximately 10% appearing once. Sequenced input: naive CD4+ T cells from blood. These TCRs come from a woman aged 30 to 39 in good health. Each CDR3 is given with its conserved first and last residue. D genes are given only for firm matches. Rows may omit the clone size; those that give it use once, few, many or a size class.

TRBJ2-1	TRBD2	TRBV28	.	CASSLGGGAHNEQFF	TGTGCCAGCAGTTTAGGGGGAGGGGCCCACAATGAGCAGTTCTTC
TRBJ2-1	TRBD2	TRBV7-9	.	CASSGRAVNEQFF	TGTGCCAGTAGCGGGAGGGCCGTAAATGAGCAGTTCTTC
TRBJ2-7	.	TRBV6-5	.	CASRGGITTGREQYF	TGTGCCAGCAGGGGGGGGATTACGACAGGTCGCGAGCAGTACTTC
TRBJ2-7	TRBD1	TRBV5-1	few	CASSSGTGTHEQYF	TGCGCCAGCAGCTCCGGGACAGGGACTCACGAGCAGTACTTC
TRBJ2-7	TRBD1	TRBV7-2	.	CASSRKGQGSNEQYF	TGTGCCAGCAGCAGGAAGGGACAGGGGTCCAACGAGCAGTACTTC
TRBJ2-3	TRBD2	TRBV9	.	CASSRTSGSSTDTQYF	TGTGCCAGCAGCAGGACTAGCGGCTCATCCACAGATACGCAGTATTTT
TRBJ2-3	.	TRBV19	.	CASSGLSTAGDTQYF	TGTGCCAGTAGTGGCCTCTCCACGGCGGGAGATACGCAGTATTTT
TRBJ2-1	TRBD1	TRBV4-2	.	CASSQDRGQGEKEQFF	TGTGCCAGCAGCCAAGATAGAGGACAGGGGGAGAAAGAGCAGTTCTTC
TRBJ2-3	TRBD2	TRBV28	few	CASSFGRVLRTQYF	TGTGCCAGCAGTTTCGGGAGGGTCCTTCGTACGCAGTATTTT
TRBJ2-3	TRBD2	TRBV5-4	.	CASSTKLAGGPDTQYF	TGTGCCAGCAGCACGAAACTAGCGGGAGGCCCAGATACGCAGTATTTT
TRBJ2-1	TRBD2	TRBV27	few	CASRTRRGYNEQFF	TGTGCCAGCAGGACGAGGCGGGGGTACAATGAGCAGTTCTTC
TRBJ1-2	.	TRBV30	.	CAWSPQGTNYGYTF	TGTGCCTGGAGCCCCCAGGGGACAAACTATGGCTACACCTTC
TRBJ2-1	TRBD2	TRBV7-7	.	CASSQGGTSGYNEQFF	TGTGCTAGCAGCCAAGGCGGGACTAGCGGCTACAATGAGCAGTTCTTC
TRBJ2-1	TRBD2	TRBV6-5	.	CASFPARGRNNEQFF	TGTGCCAGCTTCCCGGCCCGCGGGAGGAACAATGAGCAGTTCTTC
TRBJ2-7	TRBD1	TRBV25-1	few	CASSESGTGYDEQYF	TGTGCCAGCAGTGAATCCGGGACAGGGTATGACGAGCAGTACTTC
TRBJ2-5	TRBD2	TRBV9	few	CASSVGLAGEETQYF	TGTGCCAGCAGCGTCGGACTAGCGGGAGAGGAGACCCAGTACTTC
TRBJ1-2	.	TRBV6-6	few	CASSYEPDYGYTF	TGTGCCAGCAGTTACGAGCCTGACTATGGCTACACCTTC
TRBJ2-2	.	TRBV7-3	few	CASTPSAGRYTGELFF	TGTGCCAGCACCCCTTCCGCGGGGCGGTACACCGGGGAGCTGTTTTTT
TRBJ2-2	TRBD1	TRBV4-3	few	CASSQGILDRGHPGELFF	TGCGCCAGCAGCCAGGGTATCCTGGACAGGGGGCACCCCGGGGAGCTGTTTTTT
TRBJ2-3	.	TRBV18	few	CASTESGITDTQYF	TGTGCCAGCACTGAAAGCGGAATCACAGATACGCAGTATTTT
TRBJ2-2	.	TRBV19	.	CASREQGTNTGELFF	TGTGCCAGTAGAGAACAGGGTACGAACACCGGGGAGCTGTTTTTT
TRBJ2-7	.	TRBV28	.	CASSEGVDTARQYF	TGTGCCAGCAGCGAAGGGGTCGACACTGCGCGGCAGTACTTC
TRBJ2-2	.	TRBV27	few	CASSPLPGELFF	TGTGCCAGCAGTCCACTCCCCGGGGAGCTGTTTTTT
TRBJ2-7	.	TRBV29-1	few	CSVGAGTYEQYF	TGCAGCGTGGGGGCAGGGACCTACGAGCAGTACTTC
TRBJ2-5	TRBD1	TRBV7-9	.	CASSQPTGREETQYF	TGTGCCAGCAGCCAGCCGACAGGGCGGGAAGAGACCCAGTACTTC
TRBJ1-4	.	TRBV6-5	.	CASSSNGGINEKLFF	TGTGCCAGCAGCTCGAACGGGGGGATTAATGAAAAACTGTTTTTT
TRBJ2-7	TRBD2	TRBV7-2	.	CASSLTAGTSYEQYF	TGTGCCAGCAGCTTGACAGCGGGAACAAGCTACGAGCAGTACTTC
TRBJ2-5	.	TRBV29-1	few	CSVSGTGQETQYF	TGCAGCGTTTCCGGGACTGGGCAAGAGACCCAGTACTTC
TRBJ2-3	TRBD2	TRBV4-3	few	CASSQERLAGAWDFTDTQYF	TGCGCCAGCAGCCAAGAGCGACTAGCGGGAGCGTGGGATTTCACAGATACGCAGTATTTT
TRBJ2-1	.	TRBV30	.	CAWSSREAETYNEQFF	TGTGCCTGGAGTAGTAGGGAGGCAGAGACCTACAATGAGCAGTTCTTC
TRBJ2-7	TRBD2	TRBV28	.	CASSLSGLASEQYF	TGTGCCAGCAGTCTCTCCGGACTAGCCTCCGAGCAGTACTTC
TRBJ2-5	.	TRBV6-1	few	CASSEAQYQETQYF	TGTGCCAGCAGTGAGGCACAATACCAAGAGACCCAGTACTTC
TRBJ1-4	.	TRBV6-5	.	CASRATTNEKLFF	TGTGCCAGCAGGGCCACAACTAATGAAAAACTGTTTTTT
TRBJ1-2	TRBD1	TRBV5-1	few	CASSRTTGGNYGYTF	TGCGCCAGCAGCCGTACGACAGGGGGGAACTATGGCTACACCTTC
TRBJ2-2	TRBD1	TRBV27	few	CASRQGQTNTGELFF	TGTGCCAGCAGACAGGGACAGACGAACACCGGGGAGCTGTTTTTT
TRBJ2-3	.	TRBV7-6	.	CASRQEVGNEHKADTQYF	TGTGCCAGCAGACAAGAGGTCGGGAACGAGCATAAAGCAGATACGCAGTATTTT
TRBJ2-3	TRBD1	TRBV2	few	CASSGDRAGTDTQYF	TGTGCCAGCAGCGGAGACAGGGCTGGGACAGATACGCAGTATTTT
TRBJ1-1	.	TRBV29-1	.	CSVAMTAVNTEAFF	TGCAGCGTTGCTATGACAGCTGTGAACACTGAAGCTTTCTTT